One sample yielded the 25 T cell receptor beta chains listed below, sequenced in a study of OX40 agonist ivuxolimab in advanced cancers. The repertoire was sequenced with immunoSEQ multiplex PCR; TCRdb's copy has only in-frame clones and lacks some. The data show about 63,000 clones, around 82% seen once. The sample here was CD4+ or CD8+ T cells sorted from blood, taken in a trial of the OX40 agonist ivuxolimab. The receptors were gathered from an adult with an advanced solid tumor such as melanoma, head and neck, liver or kidney cancer.

Comments on this clone: This sample includes further DNA sequences coding for the same CDR3. The chain recombines TRBV6-4 with TRBJ1-1; unclear D gene. Germline CDR1 reads MRHNA; CDR2 reads SNTAGT. V dropped 0 bases and J dropped 1 base, with 6 bases sitting between them. The CDR3 consists of 14 residues. The CDR3 is CASSDSNRNTEAFF. The CDR3 DNA follows: TGTGCCAGCAGTGACTCCAATAGGAACACTGAAGCTTTCTTT.

The chain uses TRBV13 and TRBJ2-3; 9 bases are shared with TRBD1. With 7 bases clipped from V and 6 bases from J, the junction kept 8 bases outside the gene matches. Germline values: CDR1 PRHDT, CDR2 FYEKMQ (reference sequence). This CDR3 contains 14 residues. CDR3 protein: CASTTGGAGDTQYF. The CDR3 DNA follows: TGTGCCAGCACTACAGGGGGCGCAGGGGATACGCAGTATTTT.

The chain combines TRBV5-1 with TRBJ1-5; D may be TRBD1 (5 bases). This CDR3 contains 15 residues. V was trimmed by 0 bases and J by 5 bases, leaving 12 bases between them. Looked up from germline, CDR1 is SGHRS and CDR2 is YFSETQ. CDR3 coding DNA: TGCGCCAGCAGCTTGGAGGGTGGGGCTTATCAGCCCCAGCATTTT. Translation gives CASSLEGGAYQPQHF.

The V call is TRBV5-4, the J call TRBJ1-6; D is unclear. CDR3 length equals 13 residues. CDR1 is SGHNT and CDR2 is YYREEE in the germline V gene (reference sequence). The V and J ends lost 0 bases and 10 bases respectively, with 8 bases between them. CDR3 DNA: TGTGCCAGCAGCTTGGATCGCCAGTCACCCCTCCACTTT. It specifies CASSLDRQSPLHF.

The chain carries TRBV5-1 and TRBJ1-1, with D tentatively TRBD1 (6 bases). The germline CDR1 and CDR2 sequences are SGHRS and YFSETQ. The CDR3 length is 13 residues. Trimming pared 6 bases from V and 8 bases from J, leaving 17 bases between. The CDR3 reads CASKVGTTTEAFF. CDR3 bases: TGCGCCAGCAAGGTCGGGACAACAACAGAAGCTTTCTTT.

The rearrangement uses TRBV20-1 and TRBJ2-1; D ambiguous. The CDR3 runs 10 residues. In germline, CDR1 is DFQATT, CDR2 SNEGSKA (reference sequence). Trimming shortened V by 8 bases and J by 6 bases, and 8 bases separated the two germline ends. CDR3 in amino acids: CSLIGNEQFF. CDR3 DNA: TGCAGTTTGATTGGCAATGAGCAGTTCTTC.

The chain links TRBV12-2 to TRBJ1-5. TRBV12-2 represents a pseudogene. The CDR3 is 14 amino acids. Here the CDR3 reads CASRLARGKRPQHF. CDR3 nucleotides: TGTGCAAGTCGCTTAGCGAGGGGTAAGAGGCCCCAGCATTTT.

The chain couples TRBV7-8 to TRBJ1-1, with D unclear. Between the trimmed V and J ends, which lost 1 base and 7 bases, there was a span of 10 bases. From germline, CDR1 is SGHVS and CDR2 FQNEAQ. The CDR3 covers 13 residues. CDR3 sequence: CASSLDGPSEAFF. Written as DNA, the CDR3 is TGTGCCAGCAGCTTAGACGGCCCCAGTGAAGCTTTCTTT. The full variable domain, with the rest looked up from reference TRBV7-8 and TRBJ1-1, is GAGVSQSPRYKVAKRGQDVALRCDPISGHVSLFWYQQALGQGPEFLTYFQNEAQLDKSGLPSDRFFAERPEGSVSTLKIQRTQQEDSAVYLCASSLDGPSEAFFGQGTRLTVV.

The table lists this clone with a count of one. The chain links TRBV19 to TRBJ2-7; D might be TRBD2 (5 bases). With 7 bases removed from V and 0 bases from J, the gap between germline ends came to 13 bases. Germline-derived CDR1 and CDR2 are LNHDA and SQIVND (reference sequence). The length of the CDR3 is 14 residues. CDR3 protein: CASNQFGDSYEQYF. The CDR3 nucleotides read TGTGCCAGTAACCAGTTCGGGGACTCCTACGAGCAGTACTTC.

The CDR3 DNA follows: TGTGCCAGCAGCCCCGGGACTAGCGGGGGGACCCAGTACTTC. As protein: CASSPGTSGGTQYF. The chain employs TRBV7-3 and TRBJ2-5, with TRBD2 identical over 14 bases. The germline V gene has CDR1 SGHTA and CDR2 FQGTGA. V shed 5 bases and J 7 bases; nucleotides not matched to a gene: 3. The CDR3 is 14 residues long.

The chain couples TRBV30 to TRBJ2-1, with TRBD2 identical over 8 bases. This CDR3 comprises 16 residues. Germline CDR1 and CDR2: GTSNPN and SVGIG (reference sequence). V lost 3 bases, J lost 0 bases, and 7 bases stayed unmatched. CDR3 in DNA: TGTGCCTGGAGACCCCGGGGGGGGCTCTCCTACAATGAGCAGTTCTTC. Translating it yields CAWRPRGGLSYNEQFF. The whole variable domain, remainder taken from reference TRBV30 and TRBJ2-1, is SQTIHQWPATLVQPVGSPLSLECTVEGTSNPNLYWYRQAAGRGLQLLFYSVGIGQISSEVPQNLSASRPQDRQFILSSKKLLLSDSGFYLCAWRPRGGLSYNEQFFGPGTRLTVL.

This clone has just a few counts. V gene TRBV7-2 combines with J gene TRBJ1-1; no clear D. The V end lost 6 bases, the J end lost 3 bases, and 14 bases lay between the germline ends. The CDR3 length is 14 residues. Germline V gene sequence: CDR1 SGHTA, CDR2 FQGNSA. The CDR3 nucleotides are TGTGCCAGCAGGGCGGACGGGGTCTACACTGAAGCTTTCTTT. This encodes CASRADGVYTEAFF.

The chain recombines TRBV6-1 with TRBJ1-5; TRBD1 agrees at 7 bases. The CDR3 runs to 15 residues. The ends lost 2 bases at V and 2 bases at J; junction bases unmatched: 3. The germline V gene encodes CDR1 MNHNS and CDR2 SASEGT. The CDR3 DNA follows: TGTGCCAGCAGTGAATGGACAGGAGGCAATCAGCCCCAGCATTTT. This translates into CASSEWTGGNQPQHF.

A remark on this clone: Other DNA sequences in this specimen translate into the identical CDR3. The chain joins TRBV29-1 to TRBJ1-2; D is uncertain. This CDR3 region has 19 residues. Trimming stripped 1 base from V and 7 bases from J, with 31 bases between. Germline-derived CDR1 and CDR2 are SQVTM and ANQGSEA. The CDR3: CSVEASRWGGITISSGYTF. CDR3 nucleotide sequence: TGCAGCGTTGAAGCATCTAGATGGGGAGGGATCACTATCTCGTCTGGCTACACCTTC.

V is TRBV7-2 and J is TRBJ1-2; 7 nucleotides line up with TRBD1. Germline V CDR1 and CDR2: SGHTA, FQGNSA. The CDR3 runs to 15 residues. Trimming at V came to 5 bases and at J to 3 bases, leaving 9 bases not matched to a gene. CDR3 in DNA: TGTGCCAGCAGCGTTCAAGGGGGCTATGACTATGGCTACACCTTC. As protein: CASSVQGGYDYGYTF.

The V and J genes are TRBV5-5 and TRBJ1-4; possible D gene TRBD1, 5 bases. The CDR3 contains 16 residues. Trimming pared 3 bases from V and 5 bases from J, leaving 17 bases between. CDR1 and CDR2 from the germline V gene are SGHKS and YYEKEE (reference sequence). CDR3 loop: CASSSQAGWGNEKLFF. The CDR3 DNA sequence: TGTGCCAGCAGCTCCCAAGCCGGGTGGGGGAATGAAAAACTGTTTTTT.

The gene calls are TRBV7-9 and TRBJ2-1; a weak D match, TRBD2 (6 bases). Trimming took 0 bases from V and 7 from J, leaving 13 bases between them. Germline V lookup: CDR1 SEHNR, CDR2 FQNEAQ (reference sequence). CDR3 length equals 15 residues. CDR3 protein: CASSLAGGVFNEQFF. The CDR3 nucleotides read TGTGCCAGCAGCTTAGCGGGGGGAGTTTTTAATGAGCAGTTCTTC.

The chain is built from TRBV19 and TRBJ1-1; 9 bases are a match to TRBD1. Germline V gene lookup returns CDR1 LNHDA and CDR2 SQIVND (reference sequence). V was clipped by 6 bases and J by 5 bases; unmatched bases: 7. This CDR3 spans 14 amino acids. The CDR3 DNA reads as TGTGCCAGTAGGGACAGGGGAGGACGGACTGAAGCTTTCTTT. Protein: CASRDRGGRTEAFF.

This chain uses TRBV6-1 with TRBJ2-7; TRBD1 agrees at 10 bases. V was pared by 7 bases and J by 0 bases, with 3 bases of the junction left unmatched. The CDR3 sequence is 14 residues long. CDR1 MNHNS and CDR2 SASEGT come from the germline V gene. CDR3: CASTRTGGSYEQYF. The CDR3 DNA reads TGTGCCAGCACTAGGACAGGGGGCTCCTACGAGCAGTACTTC.

The V gene is TRBV4-1, the J gene TRBJ2-3; D may be TRBD1 (8 bases). V was clipped by 4 bases and J by 3 bases, with 14 bases between them. CDR1 MGHRA and CDR2 YSYEKL come from the germline V gene. The CDR3 has 15 residues. The CDR3 protein is CASSRGQGGTDTQYF. The CDR3, as DNA: TGCGCCAGCAGCCGCGGACAGGGAGGGACAGATACGCAGTATTTT.

This clone was counted once. This chain uses TRBV13 with TRBJ1-4; 10 nucleotides match TRBD1. Germline CDR1 PRHDT, CDR2 FYEKMQ (reference sequence). J lost 8 bases, V lost 5 bases, and 8 bases had no gene match. This CDR3 has 15 amino acids. CDR3 DNA sequence: TGTGCCAGCAGCCCGGGACAGGGGTTGGGGGAAAAACTGTTTTTT. Amino acid sequence: CASSPGQGLGEKLFF.

This chain joins TRBV29-1 and TRBJ1-2, with 7 bases lining up with TRBD1. Per germline, CDR1 SQVTM and CDR2 ANQGSEA. V was clipped by 3 bases and J by 2 bases; unmatched bases: 3. This CDR3 region has 13 residues. CDR3 DNA: TGCAGCGTTGAGACAGGGCCAAACTATGGCTACACCTTC. It translates to CSVETGPNYGYTF.

The rearrangement uses TRBV7-2 and TRBJ2-7; D possibly matches TRBD1 or TRBD2 (5 bases each). The CDR3 is made up of 16 amino acids. V was clipped by 4 bases and J by 4 bases, with 20 bases between them. The germline CDR1 and CDR2 sequences are SGHTA and FQGNSA. The CDR3 DNA sequence: TGTGCCAGCAGCTCACCCCCGGGACGCCAGGGATACGAGCAGTACTTC. Translation gives CASSSPPGRQGYEQYF.

This clone was counted once. This chain connects TRBV7-9 to TRBJ1-1; D remains unclear. Trimming pared 1 base from V and 0 bases from J, leaving 3 bases between. Looked up from germline, CDR1 is SEHNR and CDR2 is FQNEAQ (reference sequence). The CDR3 contains 13 residues. The CDR3 DNA sequence: TGTGCCAGCAGCTTAGGGATGAACACTGAAGCTTTCTTT. Residues: CASSLGMNTEAFF.

The J gene is TRBJ2-1, the V gene TRBV7-8, with 14 bases aligning to TRBD2. The CDR3 length is 16 residues. The V gene's germline CDR1 is SGHVS and CDR2 FQNEAQ. With 5 bases clipped from V and 13 bases from J, the junction kept 13 bases outside the gene matches. CDR3 in amino acids: CASSTRLAGGPRHQFF. The CDR3 DNA follows: TGTGCCAGCAGCACCCGACTAGCGGGGGGGCCGCGACATCAGTTCTTC. The whole variable domain, remainder taken from reference TRBV7-8 and TRBJ2-1, is GAGVSQSPRYKVAKRGQDVALRCDPISGHVSLFWYQQALGQGPEFLTYFQNEAQLDKSGLPSDRFFAERPEGSVSTLKIQRTQQEDSAVYLCASSTRLAGGPRHQFFGPGTRLTVL.